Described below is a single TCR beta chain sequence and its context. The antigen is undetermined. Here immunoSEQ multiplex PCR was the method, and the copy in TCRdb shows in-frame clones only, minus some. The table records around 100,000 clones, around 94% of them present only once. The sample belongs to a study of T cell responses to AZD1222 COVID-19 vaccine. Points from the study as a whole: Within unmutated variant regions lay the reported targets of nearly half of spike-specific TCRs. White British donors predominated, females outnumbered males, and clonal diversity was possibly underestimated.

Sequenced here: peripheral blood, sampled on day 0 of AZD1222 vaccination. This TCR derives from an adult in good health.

CDR3 in amino acids: CASSEDRGHGYTF. In DNA form, the CDR3 reads TGTGCCAGCAGTGAAGACAGGGGGCATGGCTACACCTTC. V gene TRBV2 combines with J gene TRBJ1-2, with 9 nucleotides matching TRBD1. CDR1 and CDR2 (germline): SNHLY, FYNNEI. V lost 1 base to trimming and J lost 6 bases; unmatched junction nucleotides: 0. The CDR3 runs 13 residues.